The clone carrying this TCR beta chain was observed a few times. Its specificity is unknown. TCRB transcripts that were expressed got sequenced, as all of the isolated RNA had been reverse transcribed. Data came from immunoSEQ multiplex PCR; TCRdb stores just in-frame clones and leaves some out. The sample records about 250,000 clones, approximately 11% being singletons. The data stem from a study of beta chain features in type 1 diabetes. General study points: cDNA-based sequencing might over-represent cells highly expressing TCR. Whatever favoring of shorter templates PCR might show would apply equally to patients and controls. Researchers report that Type 1 diabetes patients had moderately but significantly shorter TCRB CDR3s across all four CD4+ subsets.

Via the markers CD45RO/CCR7/CD25/CD127/CD95/CD27, stem cell-like memory, regulatory, central memory and naive CD4+ cells were sorted. Each sorted population was over 98% pure. With 5 bases clipped from V and 2 bases from J, the junction kept 3 bases outside the gene matches. The CDR3 extends over 13 amino acids. Germline CDR1 reads SGHTA; CDR2 reads FQGNSA. This receptor was identified in a man under 40 with type 1 diabetes. Specimen: naive CD4+ T cells from blood. The chain links TRBV7-2 to TRBJ2-7; 7 bases map to TRBD1. DNA of the CDR3: TGTGCCAGCAGCACCGACAGGGCCTACGAGCAGTACTTC. This codes for CASSTDRAYEQYF. The entire variable domain, with the rest obtained from reference TRBV7-2 and TRBJ2-7, is as follows: GAGVSQSPSNKVTEKGKDVELRCDPISGHTALYWYRQSLGQGLEFLIYFQGNSAPDKSGLPSDRFSAERTGGSVSTLTIQRTQQEDSAVYLCASSTDRAYEQYFGPGTRLTVT.